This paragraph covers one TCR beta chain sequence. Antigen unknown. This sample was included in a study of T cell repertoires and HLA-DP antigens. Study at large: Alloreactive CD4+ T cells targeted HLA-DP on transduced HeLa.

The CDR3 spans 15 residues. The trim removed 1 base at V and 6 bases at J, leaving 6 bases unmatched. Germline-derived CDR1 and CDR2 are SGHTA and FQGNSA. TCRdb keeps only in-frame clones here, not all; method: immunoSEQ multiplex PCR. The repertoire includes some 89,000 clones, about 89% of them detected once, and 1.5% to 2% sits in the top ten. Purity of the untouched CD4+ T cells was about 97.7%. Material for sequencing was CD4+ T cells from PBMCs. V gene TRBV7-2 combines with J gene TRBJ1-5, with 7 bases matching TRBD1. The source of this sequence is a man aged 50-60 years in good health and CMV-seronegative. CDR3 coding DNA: TGTGCCAGCAGCTTAGGGGGAGGGGGCTCTCAGCCCCAGCATTTT. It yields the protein CASSLGGGGSQPQHF.